Each of the 21 T cell receptor beta chains below was sequenced from the same sample in a study of T cells in localized non-small cell lung cancer (TCRdb year 2020). Library generation was performed with the immunoSEQ multiplex PCR assay. Entries here come from immuneACCESS through TCRdb and include only in-frame sequences with V and J called. Some clones fail to appear in such tables; in the studies checked, an unresolved V gene covers under half of the shortfall, and the cause of the remainder is unknown. The sample yields 53,000 or so clones; 80% to 95% were counted once. Clones ranked in the top ten supply just under 20% of the sample. The sample was peripheral blood, taken before any cancer treatment. The receptors were gathered from a man between 40 and 70 years old with stage I lung adenocarcinoma.

This clone came up once. This chain connects TRBV7-2 to TRBJ1-5; 9 positions agree with TRBD1. The CDR3 extends over 14 amino acids. V trimming: 2 bases; J trimming: 9 bases; junction bases outside the gene matches: 5. CDR1 is SGHTA and CDR2 is FQGNSA in the germline V gene. The CDR3 DNA is TGTGCCAGCAGCTTATTTGGACAGGGGACGCCCCAGCATTTT. As protein: CASSLFGQGTPQHF.

This clone was found a few times. The chain uses TRBV2 and TRBJ1-4; TRBD1 matches at 7 bases. This CDR3 is 16 amino acids long. V gave up 7 bases and J gave up 1 base; unmatched junction bases: 9. CDR1 is SNHLY and CDR2 is FYNNEI in the germline V gene. The DNA for the CDR3 is TGTGCCAGCAAGAAGGGGGCAAGGGGAACTAATGAAAAACTGTTTTTT. Protein sequence: CASKKGARGTNEKLFF.

As regards this clone: The limits of the CDR3 on the DNA are not certain, so only TCRdb's listed CDR3 is given. This sequence joins TRBV28 and TRBJ2-7. The germline V gene has CDR1 MDHEN and CDR2 SYDVKM. The CDR3 length equals 12 residues, ends included. CDR3 in amino acids: CASSFGSGSRDF.

The chain recombines TRBV5-1 with TRBJ2-7, with D possibly being TRBD2 (6 bases). The germline V and J ends were trimmed by 3 bases and 0 bases, with 13 bases remaining between them. The CDR3 sequence is 15 residues long. The germline V gene encodes CDR1 SGHRS and CDR2 YFSETQ. DNA for the CDR3: TGCGCCAGCAGCTCGGGGGACTGGGCCTCCTACGAGCAGTACTTC. Its translation: CASSSGDWASYEQYF. Complete variable domain (other parts from reference TRBV5-1 and TRBJ2-7): KAGVTQTPRYLIKTRGQQVTLSCSPISGHRSVSWYQQTPGQGLQFLFEYFSETQRNKGNFPGRFSGRQFSNSRSEMNVSTLELGDSALYLCASSSGDWASYEQYFGPGTRLTVT.

The rearrangement uses TRBV6-6 and TRBJ2-7; D is unclear. CDR3 length: 10 amino acids. Germline values: CDR1 MNHNY, CDR2 SVGAGI (reference sequence). The V gene lost 5 bases and the J gene lost 2 bases, with 1 base spanning the gap. The CDR3, as DNA: TGTGCCAGCAGTCCCTACGAGCAGTACTTC. Its protein is CASSPYEQYF.

This clone showed up just once. The CDR3 DNA follows: TGTGCCACCAGCAGAGAAGAGGGGATCCCCGGGGAGCTGTTTTTT. As protein: CATSREEGIPGELFF. The chain carries TRBV15 and TRBJ2-2, with D perhaps matching TRBD1 or TRBD2 (5 bases each). In germline, CDR1 is LNHNV, CDR2 YYDKDF (reference sequence). The CDR3 totals 15 residues. The V gene lost 0 bases and the J gene lost 6 bases, with 11 bases spanning the gap.

In DNA form, the CDR3 reads TGTGCCAGCAGTCCGATGGACAAGACACAAGAGACCCAGTACTTC. This gives the protein CASSPMDKTQETQYF. The chain carries TRBV28 and TRBJ2-5; tentative D call: TRBD1 (5 bases). V lost 5 bases, J lost 2 bases, and 15 bases lay in between. The CDR3 is 15 amino acids. Germline V gives CDR1 MDHEN, CDR2 SYDVKM.

The V and J genes are TRBV6-5 and TRBJ2-2; D unresolved. Germline values: CDR1 MNHEY, CDR2 SVGAGI. This CDR3 has 13 residues. The germline V and J ends were trimmed by 3 bases and 6 bases, with 8 bases remaining between them. The CDR3 sequence is CASSYTSSGELFF. In DNA form, the CDR3 reads TGTGCCAGCAGTTATACCTCCTCCGGGGAGCTGTTTTTT.

The V gene is TRBV29-1, the J gene TRBJ2-1, with unresolved D. The V end was cut by 4 bases, the J end by 9 bases, with 13 bases between. The CDR3 runs to 12 residues. Germline lookup yields CDR1 SQVTM and CDR2 ANQGSEA. CDR3 DNA sequence: TGCAGCGTTGTAGGCAGTCGCGGTGAGCAGTTCTTC. It yields the protein CSVVGSRGEQFF.

The chain carries TRBV7-9 and TRBJ2-5, with D possibly matching TRBD2 (6 bases). Trimming cost V 11 bases and J 2 bases, with 18 bases left between them. Germline V gene data show CDR1 as SEHNR and CDR2 as FQNEAQ (reference sequence). This CDR3 has 14 amino acids. For the CDR3, the DNA is TGTGCCCAAAGCTCGGACTACGCACAAGAGACCCAGTACTTC. This encodes CAQSSDYAQETQYF.

This chain joins TRBV20-1 and TRBJ2-5; D not resolved. The CDR3 covers 11 residues. CDR1 DFQATT and CDR2 SNEGSKA come from the germline V gene (reference sequence). In nucleotides, the CDR3 is TGCAGCCGCCGGAGCCGAGAGACCCAGTACTTC. Encoded protein: CSRRSRETQYF.

The gene calls are TRBV11-1 and TRBJ2-2, with D perhaps matching TRBD2 (6 bases). Trimming cost V 3 bases and J 6 bases, with 17 bases left between them. CDR1 is SGHAT and CDR2 is FQDESV in the germline V gene (reference sequence). CDR3 size: 16 residues. CDR3 amino acids: CASSFVRGLNPGELFF. CDR3 bases: TGTGCCAGCAGCTTCGTGCGGGGCCTTAACCCCGGGGAGCTGTTTTTT.

J is TRBJ2-3 and V is TRBV4-1; D may match TRBD1 or TRBD2 (6 bases each). Trimming took off 1 base at V and 0 bases at J, with 14 bases between the two ends. The CDR3 is 17 residues long. Germline loops: CDR1 MGHRA, CDR2 YSYEKL. The CDR3 reads CASSQGYRGPSTDTQYF. As DNA, the CDR3 is TGCGCCAGCAGCCAAGGGTATCGGGGGCCAAGCACAGATACGCAGTATTTT.

The rearrangement joins TRBV21-1 to TRBJ2-5. TRBV21-1 is assigned pseudogene status. The length of the CDR3 is 14 residues. The DNA for the CDR3 is TGTGCCAGCAGCAAAAGAATAGGGTTTGAGACCCAGTACTTC. Translating it yields CASSKRIGFETQYF.

The chain links TRBV18 to TRBJ2-3; D unresolved. The CDR3 loop spans 13 amino acids. Trimming stripped 3 bases from V and 1 base from J, with 5 bases between. Germline V gene lookup returns CDR1 KGHSH and CDR2 LQKENI. CDR3 amino acids: CASSPPGTDTQYF. The CDR3 nucleotides read TGTGCCAGCTCACCCCCAGGCACAGATACGCAGTATTTT.

The CDR3 nucleotides are TGCGCCAGCAGCTTGGGCTCAGACGGTAATCAGCCCCAGCATTTT. It codes for CASSLGSDGNQPQHF. The rearrangement joins TRBV5-1 to TRBJ1-5; D remains unclear. The CDR3 consists of 15 residues. V gave up 0 bases and J gave up 4 bases, with 11 bases separating them. Germline V CDR1 and CDR2: SGHRS, YFSETQ.

DNA for the CDR3: TGTGCCAGCACTCAGGGGGCTCACGGCGAGCAGTACTTC. Its protein is CASTQGAHGEQYF. The rearrangement uses TRBV6-5 and TRBJ2-7; 8 bases line up with TRBD1. Germline values: CDR1 MNHEY, CDR2 SVGAGI. The CDR3 is 13 residues long. V was pared by 7 bases and J by 6 bases, with 8 bases of the junction left unmatched.

The gene calls are TRBV15 and TRBJ2-4; TRBD2 aligns across 9 bases. Germline-derived CDR1 and CDR2 are LNHNV and YYDKDF (reference sequence). Trimming removed 2 bases from V and 2 bases from J; junction bases left unmatched: 16. The CDR3 length is 20 residues. CDR3 DNA sequence: TGTGCCACCAGCAGACTCCCCGGGGCGGGAGGGCCCTTTACCAAAAACATTCAGTACTTC. Its translation is CATSRLPGAGGPFTKNIQYF.

This clone has just one count. This chain uses TRBV6-4 with TRBJ2-3; the match to TRBD1 covers 8 bases. Germline CDR1 is MRHNA and CDR2 is SNTAGT. After removal of 2 bases from V and 1 base from J, the junction contained 2 bases not matched to a gene. The CDR3 is 15 amino acids. The chain's CDR3 is CASSDGQGGTDTQYF. The DNA of the CDR3 is TGTGCCAGCAGTGACGGACAGGGAGGCACAGATACGCAGTATTTT.

The chain carries TRBV29-1 and TRBJ1-5, with no clear D. The CDR3 is made up of 13 amino acids. Germline lookup yields CDR1 SQVTM and CDR2 ANQGSEA. The V end lost 4 bases, the J end lost 5 bases, and 12 bases lay between the germline ends. CDR3 DNA: TGCAGCGTTGTTGGGCAGAATGATCAGCCCCAGCATTTT. Translated: CSVVGQNDQPQHF.

The J gene is TRBJ2-3, the V gene TRBV4-3, with unresolved D. The germline CDR1 and CDR2 sequences are LGHNA and YSLEER. The CDR3 is 14 amino acids. V was cut by 0 bases and J by 7 bases, with 11 bases left in between. The CDR3 region has the DNA TGCGCCAGCAGCCAAGATCGGGCCAGTAATACGCAGTATTTT. It is translated as CASSQDRASNTQYF.